This TCR beta chain was documented in a study of shared clonotypes between healthy human individuals. Study outcomes and limitations: Among donors, sharing of clonotypes was expected to be affected by sequencing depth.

The unsorted PBMC replicate PCRs were performed with approximately 300 ng DNA, 25,000 to 30,000 T cell genomes. Unsorted PBMC DNA underwent sequencing on ten immunoSEQ deep assay plates. The protocol was immunoSEQ multiplex PCR, while the TCRdb copy is restricted to in-frame clones and leaves out a portion. Of fewer than 650,000 clones listed, roughly four fifths are singletons. This clone occurred many times. The antigen is not known. Everyone who donated was a Caucasian adult who lived in Nashville, Tennessee. The sequence came from a woman aged 40 to 50 in good health. Some clones in this sample may be carry-over from other donors' samples. The sequenced material came from PBMCs.

CDR3 DNA: TGTGCCAGCAGTTACTCAGGTTTCACTGAAGCTTTCTTT. Protein sequence: CASSYSGFTEAFF. V usage is TRBV6-5 and J usage is TRBJ1-1; D remains ambiguous. The CDR3 contains 13 residues. V was cut by 0 bases and J by 4 bases, with 6 bases left in between. Germline V gene lookup returns CDR1 MNHEY and CDR2 SVGAGI.